The 2 T cell receptor beta chains in this list originate from one sample, sequenced in a study of T cell clonotyping in hematopoietic cell transplantation. Time point defined: recipient sample about 28 days before transplant, after cytoreduction. Data came from immunoSEQ multiplex PCR; TCRdb stores just in-frame clones and leaves some out. The sample includes tens of thousands of clones, around 95% of them seen just once. The material was peripheral blood mononuclear cells, obtained before stem cell transplant. The receptors originated from a man aged 35-49 years with chronic myeloid leukemia. Some clones in this sample may be carry-over from other donors' samples.

The chain uses TRBV14 and TRBJ1-2, with D perhaps matching TRBD1 (5 bases). The CDR3 is made up of 15 amino acids. V was cut by 0 bases and J by 4 bases, with 12 bases left in between. The germline gives CDR1 SGHDN, CDR2 FVKESK. CDR3 coding DNA: TGTGCCAGCAGCCAAGATGACAGCTCGGGCTATGGCTACACCTTC. Amino acid sequence: CASSQDDSSGYGYTF.

The rearrangement joins TRBV5-1 to TRBJ1-2; D remains ambiguous. The length of the CDR3 is 16 residues. V was cut by 0 bases and J by 2 bases, with 14 bases left in between. The V gene's germline CDR1 is SGHRS and CDR2 YFSETQ. CDR3 coding DNA: TGCGCCAGCAGCTTGGGAGATACGGGATCGAACTATGGCTACACCTTC. Encoded protein: CASSLGDTGSNYGYTF.